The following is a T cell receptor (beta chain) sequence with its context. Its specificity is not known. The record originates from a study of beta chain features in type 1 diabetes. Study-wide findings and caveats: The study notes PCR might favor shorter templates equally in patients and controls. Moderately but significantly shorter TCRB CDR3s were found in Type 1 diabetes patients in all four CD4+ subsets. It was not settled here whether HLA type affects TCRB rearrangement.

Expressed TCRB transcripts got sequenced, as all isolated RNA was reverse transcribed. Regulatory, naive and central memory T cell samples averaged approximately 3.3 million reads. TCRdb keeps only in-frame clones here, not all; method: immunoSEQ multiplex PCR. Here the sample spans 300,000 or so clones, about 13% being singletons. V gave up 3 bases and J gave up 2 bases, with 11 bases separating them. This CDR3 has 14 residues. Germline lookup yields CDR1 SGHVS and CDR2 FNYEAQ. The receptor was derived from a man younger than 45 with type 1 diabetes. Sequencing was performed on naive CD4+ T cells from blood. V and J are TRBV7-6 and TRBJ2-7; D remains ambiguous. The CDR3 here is CASSFRGLAYEQYF. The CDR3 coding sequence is TGTGCCAGCAGCTTCCGAGGCCTAGCCTACGAGCAGTACTTC.